These T cell receptor beta chains were read from a single sample in a study of T cell clones after liver transplantation. The repertoire was sequenced with immunoSEQ multiplex PCR; TCRdb's copy has only in-frame clones and lacks some. The sample lists tens of thousands of clones; 60% to 80% were seen once. The sequences come from CD4+ T cells from blood, collected at the 22-month timepoint. These receptors came from a human patient who received a liver transplant. Part of the T cells may come from the graft donor. CDR3s include the opening cysteine and the closing phenylalanine or tryptophan. The D gene is left open where the match is weak. Rows give clone size only sometimes, using once, few, many, or a class for an expanded clone.

>.|TRBV29-1|TRBJ2-7|TRBD1
TGCAGCACTGAAGGGACAGGGTTCAACGAGCAGTACTTC
CSTEGTGFNEQYF
>.|TRBV5-1|TRBJ2-2|.
TGCGCCAGCAGGGAGGGGACAGTTAACACCGGGGAGCTGTTTTTT
CASREGTVNTGELFF
>.|TRBV7-8|TRBJ2-7|.
TGTGCCAGCAGCTTTAGGAGGGATCGTCCCTACGAGCAGTACTTC
CASSFRRDRPYEQYF
>.|TRBV5-4|TRBJ2-2|TRBD1
TGTGCCAGCAGCACCCGGACAGGAGTATGGGCCGGGGAGCTGTTTTTT
CASSTRTGVWAGELFF
>.|TRBV11-2|TRBJ2-1|.
TGTGCCAGCAGCTCCCTGAGTAATTACAATGAGCAGTTCTTC
CASSSLSNYNEQFF
>.|TRBV7-3|TRBJ2-2|TRBD1
TGTGCCAGCAGCTTAACCCGGACAGGGGATCCCGGGGAGCTGTTTTTT
CASSLTRTGDPGELFF
>once|TRBV6-6|TRBJ2-2|.
TGTGCCAGCAGGGATCAGGGTGGTCCCGGGGAGCTGTTTTTT
CASRDQGGPGELFF
>many|TRBV4-2|TRBJ1-5|.
TGTGCCAGCAGCCGTAACGGCAATCAGCCCCAGCATTTT
CASSRNGNQPQHF
>.|TRBV4-1|TRBJ2-2|.
TGCGCCAGCAGCTCTCAAGGTTACACCGGGGAGCTGTTTTTT
CASSSQGYTGELFF
>.|TRBV6-1|TRBJ1-4|.
TGTGCCAGCTACCCCCCGGGGCGGTCTAATGAAAAACTGTTTTTT
CASYPPGRSNEKLFF
>.|TRBV4-2|TRBJ2-7|TRBD1
TGTGCCAGCAGCCAAGATCTTGACAGGGCCTTCTACGAGCAGTACTTC
CASSQDLDRAFYEQYF
>.|TRBV30|TRBJ2-2|.
TGTGCTTCAAGGACGGGACACACCGGGGAGCTGTTTTTT
CASRTGHTGELFF
>once|TRBV10-3|TRBJ2-2|TRBD1
TGTGCCATCAGTGGGGGACAGAGTTTGAACACCGGGGAGCTGTTTTTT
CAISGGQSLNTGELFF
>.|TRBV6-6|TRBJ2-7|TRBD1
TGTGCCAGCAGTTACGACAGGGTTTCCTACGAGCAGTACTTC
CASSYDRVSYEQYF
>.|TRBV28|TRBJ2-7|.
TGTGCCAGCAGTTTATACCGGGGGCAGTACTTC
CASSLYRGQYF
>few|TRBV7-2|TRBJ2-7|.
TGTGCCAGCAGCCCGAGATTGTCGGGGATTAGCTACGAGCAGTACTTC
CASSPRLSGISYEQYF
>.|TRBV6-5|TRBJ1-5|.
.
CASSSSNRYQPQHF
>.|TRBV5-5|TRBJ2-5|TRBD2
TGTGCCAGCAGCTTCCGGACTAGCGGGGGGGCCGGGGAGACCCAGTACTTC
CASSFRTSGGAGETQYF
>once|TRBV2|TRBJ2-2|TRBD2
TGTGCCAGCTTGTCGGCGGGGAGGGGAGCTGTTTTT
CASLSAGRGAVF
>.|TRBV28|TRBJ1-4|.
TGTGCCAGCAGCCTCATAAGGGAAAAACTGTTTTTT
CASSLIREKLFF
>.|TRBV27|TRBJ2-6|TRBD1
TGTGCCAGCCTCGGGACAGGGGGAATCCTTTCTGGGGCCAACGTCCTGACTTTC
CASLGTGGILSGANVLTF
>.|TRBV15|TRBJ2-7|.
TGTGCCACCAGCAGAGATCGGGGCAGTCGAAGCTCCTACGAGCAGTACTTC
CATSRDRGSRSSYEQYF
>.|TRBV2|TRBJ1-1|.
TGTGCCAGCAGTGAGAGGTTTGGGAACACTGAAGCTTTCTTT
CASSERFGNTEAFF
>few|TRBV10-3|TRBJ2-1|TRBD2
TGTGCCATCAGTGATTCTAGCGGGGGGGCCAATGAGCAGTTCTTC
CAISDSSGGANEQFF
>once|TRBV2|TRBJ1-6|TRBD1
TGTGCCAGCAGTGACCGGGACAGGGTTAGCTCCTATAATTCACCCCTCCACTTT
CASSDRDRVSSYNSPLHF
>.|TRBV6-6|TRBJ1-4|.
TGTGCCAGCAGTTACTCAGGGAGGGGGGCTAATGAAAAACTGTTTTTT
CASSYSGRGANEKLFF
>medium-sized|TRBV6-1|TRBJ1-2|TRBD1
TGTGCCAGCAGAGGGACAGGAAGAGGAGGCTACACCTTC
CASRGTGRGGYTF
>.|TRBV7-9|TRBJ2-2|.
TGTGCCAGCAGCTTAGCTTTGGCAGGGTCCACCGGGGAGCTGTTTTTT
CASSLALAGSTGELFF
>few|TRBV7-2|TRBJ2-3|TRBD1
TGTGCCAGCAGCTTAGCGGGACAGGGGTGGGATACGCAGTATTTT
CASSLAGQGWDTQYF
>.|TRBV6-8|TRBJ1-5|.
TGTGCCAGCAGTACCGGGGGAGGCGTAGGACAGCCCCAGCATTTT
CASSTGGGVGQPQHF
>.|TRBV19|TRBJ1-1|.
TGTGCCAGTAGTATAGATCGACGGGGGCCCGGTGAAGGGACTGAAGCTTTCTTT
CASSIDRRGPGEGTEAFF